This entry lists 5 T cell receptor beta chains sequenced from one sample in a study of blood T cell repertoires in COVID-19. The protocol was immunoSEQ multiplex PCR, while the TCRdb copy is restricted to in-frame clones and leaves out a portion. The table lists 45,000 to 60,000 clones, 88% of them singletons. The sequencing input was peripheral blood. The receptors derive from a man aged 45-65 years with active COVID-19.

The chain recombines TRBV5-8 with TRBJ2-1; tentative D call: TRBD2 (6 bases). CDR1 and CDR2 from the germline V gene are SGHTS and YDEGEE. The V end lost 10 bases, the J end lost 0 bases, and 17 bases lay between the germline ends. This CDR3 has 15 amino acids. In DNA, the CDR3 is TGTGCCTCCACGGTGGGGAGGACCTCCTACAATGAGCAGTTCTTC. This sequence encodes CASTVGRTSYNEQFF.

The gene calls are TRBV6-5 and TRBJ1-2; possibly TRBD1 for D (6 bases). The CDR3 is 14 amino acids. V lost 4 bases, J lost 4 bases, and 13 bases lay in between. Germline values: CDR1 MNHEY, CDR2 SVGAGI. CDR3 sequence: CASSSRGLVYGYTF. The CDR3 nucleotides are TGTGCCAGCAGTTCCAGGGGATTAGTCTATGGCTACACCTTC.

The chain carries TRBV29-1 and TRBJ1-2; 8 bases are shared with TRBD1. Unmatched junction bases numbered 5, after V lost 5 bases and J lost 3 bases. Germline loops: CDR1 SQVTM, CDR2 ANQGSEA. The CDR3 contains 13 residues. The CDR3 sequence: CSVTGQGDYGYTF. The CDR3 DNA follows: TGCAGCGTTACCGGACAGGGCGACTATGGCTACACCTTC.

This chain links TRBV7-9 with TRBJ1-5; D gene ambiguous. Germline CDR1 SEHNR, CDR2 FQNEAQ (reference sequence). Trimming took 5 bases from V and 2 from J, leaving 10 bases between them. The CDR3 covers 14 residues. The CDR3 loop is CASSPGYGNQPQHF. The CDR3 bases are TGTGCCAGCAGCCCGGGGTATGGCAATCAGCCCCAGCATTTT.

The rearrangement uses TRBV18 and TRBJ1-2; 9 bases line up with TRBD1. V lost 2 bases to trimming and J lost 7 bases; unmatched junction nucleotides: 11. Germline-derived CDR1 and CDR2 are KGHSH and LQKENI. This CDR3 spans 16 amino acids. The CDR3 protein is CASSPAEGQGIIGYTF. The DNA for the CDR3 is TGTGCCAGCTCACCAGCCGAGGGACAGGGAATTATTGGCTACACCTTC.